These 11 T cell receptor beta chains were sequenced from one sample in a study of cytomegalovirus exposure and HLA in healthy donors. The PCR employed 60 Vbeta primers together with 13 Jbeta primers. Sequencing used immunoSEQ multiplex PCR; TCRdb keeps in-frame clones, though not all of them. The repertoire consists of about 170,000 clones, with around 78% occurring once and the leading ten covering less than 0.9%. Sequencing was done on a sample of PBMCs. These receptor sequences come from a female donor in good health and CMV-seronegative.

Only a few counts were recorded for this clone. The rearrangement joins TRBV28 to TRBJ2-2, with TRBD1 as a possible D gene (5 bases). Germline V CDR1 and CDR2: MDHEN, SYDVKM. The CDR3 extends over 14 amino acids. Trimming cost V 6 bases and J 6 bases, with 14 bases left between them. In nucleotides, the CDR3 is TGTGCCAGCAGCCTGGACCAGGGTGCCGGGGAGCTGTTTTTT. The encoded protein is CASSLDQGAGELFF. The full variable domain, rest sourced from reference TRBV28 and TRBJ2-2, is DVKVTQSSRYLVKRTGEKVFLECVQDMDHENMFWYRQDPGLGLRLIYFSYDVKMKEKGDIPEGYSVSREKKERFSLILESASTNQTSMYLCASSLDQGAGELFFGEGSRLTVL.

This clone appeared a few times. V and J are TRBV6-1 and TRBJ2-2; 8 positions agree with TRBD2. V was clipped by 0 bases and J by 6 bases; unmatched bases: 6. The CDR3 loop spans 16 amino acids. The germline CDR1 and CDR2 sequences are MNHNS and SASEGT. In DNA form, the CDR3 reads TGTGCCAGCAGTGAAGCGGGGATCGGGGGGGCCGGGGAGCTGTTTTTT. It specifies CASSEAGIGGAGELFF.

The CDR3 nucleotides read TGTGCCAGCAGCTTAGTCTCGCGGGGGTCGCGCACAGATACGCAGTATTTT. This codes for CASSLVSRGSRTDTQYF. The rearrangement links TRBV7-9 to TRBJ2-3; 7 bases match TRBD2. J lost 1 base, V lost 1 base, and 8 bases had no gene match. CDR1 is SEHNR, CDR2 FQNEAQ, per germline (reference sequence). The CDR3 extends over 17 amino acids.

The chain carries TRBV10-2 and TRBJ2-3; the match to TRBD2 covers 9 bases. The CDR3 consists of 13 residues. V was clipped by 8 bases and J by 5 bases; unmatched bases: 5. CDR1 WSHSY and CDR2 SAAADI come from the germline V gene. The CDR3 nucleotides read TGCGCCAGCTGGCAAGCGGGAGGAGATACGCAGTATTTT. This codes for CASWQAGGDTQYF.

The sample holds a few counts of this clone. The chain has TRBV4-3 and TRBJ2-5; a possible D gene is TRBD1 (6 bases). The CDR3 loop spans 14 amino acids. The germline V and J ends were trimmed by 3 bases and 4 bases, with 12 bases remaining between them. CDR1 is LGHNA and CDR2 is YSLEER in the germline V gene. The chain's CDR3 is CASSQAGVRETQYF. The CDR3 DNA follows: TGCGCCAGCAGCCAGGCAGGGGTTAGAGAGACCCAGTACTTC.

A remark on this clone: An end of the junction differs from the germline gene, which may be a read error. The chain couples TRBV7-7 to TRBJ2-5; possibly TRBD2 for D (6 bases). CDR3 length equals 14 residues. CDR1 and CDR2 (germline): SSHAT, FNYEAQ (reference sequence). This chain's CDR3 is CASSPEGRQETQYF. CDR3 sequence (DNA): TGTGCTAGCAGCCCTGAGGGGAGGCAAGAGACCCAGTACTTC.

The chain links TRBV19 to TRBJ1-2, with TRBD1 as a possible D gene (6 bases). The CDR3 loop spans 16 amino acids. V shed 8 bases and J shed 4 bases, with 23 bases lying between them. Germline-derived CDR1 and CDR2 are LNHDA and SQIVND (reference sequence). CDR3 nucleotides: TGTGCCAGTTCGAGACAGGACCGATATACGGGCTATGGCTACACCTTC. This gives the protein CASSRQDRYTGYGYTF.

In its sample, this clone was seen a few times. The chain links TRBV4-3 to TRBJ2-7; 10 bases fit TRBD2. This CDR3 contains 15 residues. Trimming took 5 bases from V and 0 from J; bases not matched to a gene: 4. The germline gives CDR1 LGHNA, CDR2 YSLEER. CDR3 coding DNA: TGCGCCAGCAGCATCCTAGCGGGAGACTCCTACGAGCAGTACTTC. Translation gives CASSILAGDSYEQYF.

In this sample, this clone turned up a few times. The chain couples TRBV18 to TRBJ2-7; a weak D match, TRBD2 (5 bases). This CDR3 contains 13 residues. The germline CDR1 and CDR2 sequences are KGHSH and LQKENI. V was cut by 3 bases and J by 6 bases, with 12 bases left in between. The CDR3 is CASSPSDSGEQYF. CDR3 DNA sequence: TGTGCCAGCTCACCTAGCGATTCAGGCGAGCAGTACTTC.

This clone was picked up a small number of times. V and J are TRBV15 and TRBJ1-5, with D hard to call. CDR3 length equals 14 residues. Germline V gene sequence: CDR1 LNHNV, CDR2 YYDKDF (reference sequence). V was pared by 1 base and J by 3 bases, with 7 bases between. The CDR3 DNA reads TGTGCCACCAGCAGAGCGGCGGACAATCAGCCCCAGCATTTT. Translation: CATSRAADNQPQHF.

V and J are TRBV4-1 and TRBJ2-3; 10 nucleotides line up with TRBD2. The CDR3 has 16 amino acids. The V and J ends lost 4 bases and 6 bases, in that order; junction bases with no gene match: 10. The germline V gene encodes CDR1 MGHRA and CDR2 YSYEKL. The CDR3 nucleotides are TGCGCCAGCAGCCCAGCCGAGCGGGGGGGCCCGGATACGCAGTATTTT. Protein: CASSPAERGGPDTQYF.